The TCR beta chain described here comes from a study of T cell repertoires in cytomegalovirus infection. This clonotype was counted at least ten times. What it binds is unknown. Its ends do not fully match the called genes, so a read error is possible. TCRdb used MiXCR to reprocess the reads, holding one entry per CDR3 protein. The table has roughly 990,000 distinct CDR3 sequences, approximately 31% seen once. The CDR3 is 15 amino acids. CDR1 and CDR2 from the germline V gene are SGHTA and FQGNSA. This specimen consisted of cultured CD8+ T cells from PBMCs, obtained from culture after CMV antigen stimulation. This chain uses TRBV7-2 with TRBJ2-3; TRBD2 is a possible D gene (5 bases). The source of this sequence is a human donor in good health (CMV status not recorded). Some clones in this sample may be carry-over from other donors' samples. In DNA form, the CDR3 reads TGTGCCAGCAGCACTCGAATGGCTAGCAGAGATACGCAGTATTTT. It yields the protein CASSTRMASRDTQYF.